Sequencing of this T cell receptor (beta chain) was carried out in a study of regulatory T cells in long-lasting Graves disease. Library construction for TCR beta used iRepertoire HTBI primers and Arm-PCR of CDR3 regions. TCRdb fed the multiplex PCR reads into MiXCR, producing one record per CDR3 protein. Seen here are 300,000 to 400,000 distinct CDR3 sequences, roughly 17% observed once, and the top ten hold 25% to 30%. Stated time point: newly diagnosed GD, antithyroid drugs for less than 3 months. Extracted PBMC RNA gave rise to the TCR library. This clonotype came up a few times. Its cognate antigen is unknown. Study-level results: Owing to a sample size that was small, accuracy may have been reduced. For persistent Graves' patients, TCR diversity was lower than for newly diagnosed ones.

This CDR3 comprises 13 residues. Deletions cut 6 bases from V and 1 base from J, with 10 bases between. CDR1 MDHEN and CDR2 SYDVKM come from the germline V gene. These data also featured in a second study, about T cells in Graves' hyperthyroidism and ophthalmopathy. Per that study: First-round RT-PCR of the TCR CDR3 relied on the HTBI primer set.

The chain is built from TRBV28 and TRBJ2-7; D call uncertain. This clonotype was sampled from a man aged 35 to 55 with Graves disease. Here the sequenced sample was peripheral blood mononuclear cells (PBMCs), taken at new diagnosis, from a patient treated with antithyroid drugs. CDR3 nucleotide sequence: TGTGCCAGCAGCCCGGCCCTTTCCTACGAGCAGTACTTC. Protein: CASSPALSYEQYF. Full variable domain (missing parts from reference TRBV28 and TRBJ2-7): DVKVTQSSRYLVKRTGEKVFLECVQDMDHENMFWYRQDPGLGLRLIYFSYDVKMKEKGDIPEGYSVSREKKERFSLILESASTNQTSMYLCASSPALSYEQYFGPGTRLTVT.